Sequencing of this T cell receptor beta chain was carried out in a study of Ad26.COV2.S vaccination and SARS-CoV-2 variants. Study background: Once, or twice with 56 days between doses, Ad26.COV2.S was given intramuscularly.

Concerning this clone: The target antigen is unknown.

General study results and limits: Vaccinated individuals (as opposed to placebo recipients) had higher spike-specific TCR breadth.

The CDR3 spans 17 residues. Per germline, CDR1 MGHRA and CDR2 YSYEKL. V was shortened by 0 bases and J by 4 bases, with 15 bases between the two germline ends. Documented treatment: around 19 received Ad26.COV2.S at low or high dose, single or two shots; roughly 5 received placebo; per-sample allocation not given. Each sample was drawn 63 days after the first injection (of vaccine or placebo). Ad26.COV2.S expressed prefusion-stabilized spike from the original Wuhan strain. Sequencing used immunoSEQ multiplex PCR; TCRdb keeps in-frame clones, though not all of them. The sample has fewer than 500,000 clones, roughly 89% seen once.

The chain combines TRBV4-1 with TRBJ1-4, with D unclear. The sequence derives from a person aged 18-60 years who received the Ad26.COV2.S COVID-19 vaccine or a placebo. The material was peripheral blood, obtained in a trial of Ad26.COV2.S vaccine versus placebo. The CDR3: CASSQDRLRGSNEKLFF. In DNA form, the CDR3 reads TGCGCCAGCAGCCAAGATAGATTAAGAGGGAGTAATGAAAAACTGTTTTTT.